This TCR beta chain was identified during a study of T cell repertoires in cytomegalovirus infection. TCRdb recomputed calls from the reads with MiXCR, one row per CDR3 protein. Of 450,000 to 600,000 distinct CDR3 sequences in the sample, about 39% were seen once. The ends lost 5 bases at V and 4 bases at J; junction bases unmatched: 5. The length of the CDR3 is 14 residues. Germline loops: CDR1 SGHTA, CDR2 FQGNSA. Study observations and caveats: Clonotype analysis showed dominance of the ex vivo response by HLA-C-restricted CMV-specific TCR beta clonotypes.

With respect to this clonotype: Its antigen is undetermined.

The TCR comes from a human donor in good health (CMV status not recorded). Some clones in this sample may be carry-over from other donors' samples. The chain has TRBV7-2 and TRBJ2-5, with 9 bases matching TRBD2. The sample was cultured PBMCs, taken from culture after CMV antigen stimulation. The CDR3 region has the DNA TGTGCCAGCAGCCCACGGACTAGCGCAGAGACCCAGTACTTC. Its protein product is CASSPRTSAETQYF.